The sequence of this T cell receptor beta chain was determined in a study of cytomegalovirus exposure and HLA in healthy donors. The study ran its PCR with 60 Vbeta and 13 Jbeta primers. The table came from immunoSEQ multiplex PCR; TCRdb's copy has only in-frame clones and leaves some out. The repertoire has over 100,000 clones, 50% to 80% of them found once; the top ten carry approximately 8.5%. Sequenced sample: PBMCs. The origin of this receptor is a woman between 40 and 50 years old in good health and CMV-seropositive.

CDR3 residues: CASSPGPEAGGITDTQYF. The CDR3 nucleotides read TGTGCCAGCAGCCCCGGCCCTGAGGCGGGAGGGATTACAGATACGCAGTATTTT. The genes are TRBV7-9 and TRBJ2-3, with 9 bases identical to TRBD2. This CDR3 is built from 18 residues. Germline V gene lookup returns CDR1 SEHNR and CDR2 FQNEAQ (reference sequence). V was pared by 5 bases and J by 3 bases, with 15 bases of the junction left unmatched.